What follows is one TCR beta chain and its context. Its recognized antigen is unknown. No much larger clone is present one base from it, and per-base qualities are unavailable. This sample was included in a study of a mutant IDH1 vaccine in newly diagnosed glioma (dated by TCRdb to about 2021). Regarding the complete study: Vaccination began 4-6 weeks after radiotherapy alone, or alongside temozolomide cycles in the chemotherapy-containing groups. Prior to enrollment, standard therapy consisting of radiotherapy alone, temozolomide alone, or radiochemotherapy with temozolomide had been administered to patients, with the combination being received by most patients. Peripheral blood was drawn at six visits: V03 (baseline), V05, V07, V10, V12 and V13. Of the approximately 30 treated patients, roughly 60% were male and around 40% were female, and the mean age was roughly 38 years. Longitudinal TCRB deep sequencing was performed for some 25 treated patients wherever samples were available for exploratory analyses. The week-35 safety follow-up was designated visit V12, and the week-47 end of study was designated visit V13. What the study reported, not specific to this receptor: No apparent relationship was observed between pseudoprogression and alterations in the top peripheral T cell clonotypes detected by TCRB sequencing. Immune responses induced by the vaccine were seen in 90% to 95% of patients across multiple MHC alleles. PBMC samples for TCRB deep sequencing were selected based on availability. The authors noted that analyses of patient blood samples could not be reproduced because of sample limitations.

This specimen's time point label, per the study, means: week 47, end of study. Each vaccine dose was 300 ug of a 20-mer mutant IDH1 peptide in Montanide, given subcutaneously with topical imiquimod. Across visits V03 through V10, patients got a total of eight vaccinations, given in weeks 1, 3, 5, 7, 11, 15, 19 and 23. The donors had newly diagnosed IDH1-mutant astrocytomas of WHO grade 3 or 4 that showed loss of nuclear ATRX. The samples were drawn from NOA16, a multicentre, single-arm, open-label phase I trial in Germany that tested a mutant IDH1 peptide vaccine in humans for the first time. Genomic DNA for TCRB sequencing was extracted from EDTA blood using the DNeasy Blood and Tissue Kit. As encoded in the germline V gene, CDR1 is SGDLS while CDR2 is YYNGEE. From cysteine to phenylalanine, the CDR3 is 14 amino acids long. Only CDR3 DNA is held: 42 bases, read in frame from base 1. The V end gives up 3 bases and the J end 8 bases, leaving 9 bases in the junction not matched to a gene.

The library relied on the immunoSEQ multiplex PCR assay. The hsTCRB Kit was used according to the manufacturer's protocol to amplify rearranged TCR beta chain sequences. Sequencing of TCRB libraries was carried out on an Illumina MiSeq. As for how the authors treated the data: The proprietary platform of the kit vendor was used for demultiplexing, trimming and gene mapping. This is the immuneACCESS table as TCRdb keeps it, with only in-frame sequences that have V and J called. A part of the clones is gone; compared with another copy, unresolved V genes explain less than half, and the rest is unexplained. V and J calls and clone size follow that table, whereas D and trimming were derived from the DNA. The sample table contains 77,000 or so clones; only one count was recorded for approximately 80% of them. Under 6.5% of the sample belongs to the ten largest clones.

Specimen: PBMCs, collected from a glioma patient whose treatment included an IDH1 peptide vaccine. The rearrangement combines TRBV9 with TRBJ1-2; TRBD1 aligns with 8 central bases. The origin of this receptor is a man aged 35-49 years with glioma. CDR3 region: CASSEPGTGLGYTF. The nucleotide sequence reads as follows: TGTGCCAGCAGCGAACCAGGGACAGGCTTAGGCTACACCTTC.